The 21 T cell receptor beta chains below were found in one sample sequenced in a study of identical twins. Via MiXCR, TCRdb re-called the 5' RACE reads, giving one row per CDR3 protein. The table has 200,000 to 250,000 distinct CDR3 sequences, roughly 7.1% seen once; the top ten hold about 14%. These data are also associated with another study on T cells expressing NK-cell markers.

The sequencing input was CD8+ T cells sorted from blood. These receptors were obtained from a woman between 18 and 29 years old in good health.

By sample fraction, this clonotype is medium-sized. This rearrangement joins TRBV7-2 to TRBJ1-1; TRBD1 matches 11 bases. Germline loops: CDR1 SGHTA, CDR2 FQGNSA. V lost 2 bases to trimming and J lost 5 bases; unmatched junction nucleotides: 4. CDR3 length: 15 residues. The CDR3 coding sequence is TGTGCCAGCAGCTTACTCGGGACAGGGGGTACTGAAGCTTTCTTT. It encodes CASSLLGTGGTEAFF.

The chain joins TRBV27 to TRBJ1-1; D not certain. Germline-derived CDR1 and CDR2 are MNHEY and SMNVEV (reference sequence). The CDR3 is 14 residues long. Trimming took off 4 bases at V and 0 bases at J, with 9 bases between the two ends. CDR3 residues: CASSSGSMNTEAFF. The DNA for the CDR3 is TGTGCCAGCAGTTCTGGCAGTATGAACACTGAAGCTTTCTTT.

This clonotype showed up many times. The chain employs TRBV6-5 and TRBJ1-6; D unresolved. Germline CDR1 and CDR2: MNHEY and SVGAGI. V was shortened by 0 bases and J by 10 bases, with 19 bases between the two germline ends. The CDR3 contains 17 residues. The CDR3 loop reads CASSYSFQLTLVSPLHF. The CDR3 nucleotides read TGTGCCAGCAGTTACTCGTTCCAGCTCACCTTAGTGTCACCCCTCCACTTT.

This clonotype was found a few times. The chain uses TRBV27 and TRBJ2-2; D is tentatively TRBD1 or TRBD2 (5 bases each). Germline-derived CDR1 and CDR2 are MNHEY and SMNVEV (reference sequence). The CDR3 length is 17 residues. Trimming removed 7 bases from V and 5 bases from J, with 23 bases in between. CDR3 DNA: TGTGCCAGCACCTTTTTCCGGACGAGGGGTGTGACCGGGGAGCTGTTTTTT. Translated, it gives CASTFFRTRGVTGELFF.

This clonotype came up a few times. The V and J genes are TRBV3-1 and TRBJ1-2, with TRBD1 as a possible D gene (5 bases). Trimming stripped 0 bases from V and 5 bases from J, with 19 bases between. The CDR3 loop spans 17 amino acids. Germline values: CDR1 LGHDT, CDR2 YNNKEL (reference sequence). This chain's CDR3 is CASSQEGGLGLEYGYTF. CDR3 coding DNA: TGTGCCAGCAGCCAAGAGGGAGGGCTGGGACTAGAGTATGGCTACACCTTC.

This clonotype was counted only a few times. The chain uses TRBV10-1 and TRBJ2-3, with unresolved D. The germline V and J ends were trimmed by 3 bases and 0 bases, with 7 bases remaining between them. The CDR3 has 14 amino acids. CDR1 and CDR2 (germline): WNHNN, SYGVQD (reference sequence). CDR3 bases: TGCGCCAGCAGTGAACCAGCTAGCACAGATACGCAGTATTTT. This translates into CASSEPASTDTQYF.

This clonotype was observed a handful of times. The CDR3 protein is CASSQDLALTYNEQFF. The CDR3 coding sequence is TGTGCCAGCAGCCAAGATTTGGCCTTAACCTACAATGAGCAGTTCTTC. V gene TRBV3-1 combines with J gene TRBJ2-1; D not resolved. Trimming took 0 bases from V and 2 from J, leaving 11 bases between them. Germline CDR1 LGHDT, CDR2 YNNKEL (reference sequence). There are 16 residues in the CDR3.

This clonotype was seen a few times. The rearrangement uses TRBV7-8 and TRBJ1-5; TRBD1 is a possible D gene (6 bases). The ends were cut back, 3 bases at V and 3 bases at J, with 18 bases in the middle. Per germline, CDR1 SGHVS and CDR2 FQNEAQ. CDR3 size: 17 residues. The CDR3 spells CASSFSGTLPNNQPQHF. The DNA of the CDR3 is TGTGCCAGCAGCTTTTCCGGGACATTGCCTAACAATCAGCCCCAGCATTTT.

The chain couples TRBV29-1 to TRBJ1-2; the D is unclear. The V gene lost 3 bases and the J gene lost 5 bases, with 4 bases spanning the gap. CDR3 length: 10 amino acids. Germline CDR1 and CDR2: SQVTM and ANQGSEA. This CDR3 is CSVDEYGYTF. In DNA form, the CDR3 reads TGCAGCGTTGACGAATATGGCTACACCTTC.

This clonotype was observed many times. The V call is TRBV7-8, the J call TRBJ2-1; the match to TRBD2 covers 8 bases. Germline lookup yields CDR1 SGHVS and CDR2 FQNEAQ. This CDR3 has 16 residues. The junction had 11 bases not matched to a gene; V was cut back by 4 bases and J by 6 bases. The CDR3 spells CASSSLAGSLVNEQFF. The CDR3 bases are TGTGCCAGCAGCTCCTTAGCGGGGTCGTTGGTCAATGAGCAGTTCTTC.

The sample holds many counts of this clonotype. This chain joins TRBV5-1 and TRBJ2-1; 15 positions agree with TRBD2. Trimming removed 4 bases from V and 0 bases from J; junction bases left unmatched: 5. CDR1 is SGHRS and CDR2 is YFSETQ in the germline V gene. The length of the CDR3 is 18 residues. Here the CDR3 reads CASSHGLAGGSSYNEQFF. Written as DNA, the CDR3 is TGCGCCAGCAGCCACGGACTAGCGGGAGGGAGCTCCTACAATGAGCAGTTCTTC.

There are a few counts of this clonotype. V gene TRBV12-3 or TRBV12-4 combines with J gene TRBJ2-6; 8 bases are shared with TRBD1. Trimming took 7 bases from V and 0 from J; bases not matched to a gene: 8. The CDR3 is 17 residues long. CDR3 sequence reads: CASTPGQGTSGANVLTF. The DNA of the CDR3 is TGTGCCAGCACCCCAGGACAGGGTACCTCTGGGGCCAACGTCCTGACTTTC.

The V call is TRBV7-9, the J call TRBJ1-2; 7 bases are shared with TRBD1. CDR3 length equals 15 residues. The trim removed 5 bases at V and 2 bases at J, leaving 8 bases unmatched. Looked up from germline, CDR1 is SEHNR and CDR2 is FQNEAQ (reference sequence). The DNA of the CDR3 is TGTGCCAGCAGCGGGCCACAGGGGCTCAACTATGGCTACACCTTC. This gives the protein CASSGPQGLNYGYTF.

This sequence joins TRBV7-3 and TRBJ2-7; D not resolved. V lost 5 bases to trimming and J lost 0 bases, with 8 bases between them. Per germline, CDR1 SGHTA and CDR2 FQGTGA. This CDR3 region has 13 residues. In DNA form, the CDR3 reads TGTGCCAGCAGCCATACCCACTCCTACGAGCAGTACTTC. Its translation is CASSHTHSYEQYF.

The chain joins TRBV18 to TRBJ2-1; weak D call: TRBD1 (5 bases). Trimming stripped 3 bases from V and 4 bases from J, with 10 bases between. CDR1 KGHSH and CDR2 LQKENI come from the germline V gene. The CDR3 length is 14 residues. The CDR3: CASSPRQMYNEQFF. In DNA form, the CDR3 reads TGTGCCAGCTCACCTCGACAGATGTACAATGAGCAGTTCTTC.

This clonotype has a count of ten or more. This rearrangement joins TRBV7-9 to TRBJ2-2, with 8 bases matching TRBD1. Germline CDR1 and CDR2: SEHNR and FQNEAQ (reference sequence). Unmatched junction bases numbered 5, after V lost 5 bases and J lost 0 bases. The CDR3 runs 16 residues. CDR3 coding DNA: TGTGCCAGCAGCCCAGGACAGGGAGCGAACACCGGGGAGCTGTTTTTT. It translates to CASSPGQGANTGELFF.

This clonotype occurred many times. CDR3 in DNA: TGTGCCAGCAGTTTCCTGGAGGGAGGTCCATACAATGAGCAGTTCTTC. Residues: CASSFLEGGPYNEQFF. The gene calls are TRBV12-3 or TRBV12-4 and TRBJ2-1; D is possibly TRBD2 (6 bases). This CDR3 has 16 amino acids. Trimming took off 3 bases at V and 4 bases at J, with 16 bases between the two ends.

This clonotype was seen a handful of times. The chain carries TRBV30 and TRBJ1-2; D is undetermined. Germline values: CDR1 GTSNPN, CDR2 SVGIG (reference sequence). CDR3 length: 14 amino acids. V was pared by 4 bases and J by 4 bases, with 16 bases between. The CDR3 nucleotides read TGTGCCTGGAACCCTTTCCCCCGAGGCTATGGCTACACCTTC. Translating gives CAWNPFPRGYGYTF.

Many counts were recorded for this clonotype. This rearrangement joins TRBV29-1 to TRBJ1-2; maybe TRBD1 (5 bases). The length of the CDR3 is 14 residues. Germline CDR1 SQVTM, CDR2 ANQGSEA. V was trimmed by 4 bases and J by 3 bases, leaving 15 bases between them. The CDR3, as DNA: TGCAGCGTTGTTGATGCAGGGATCGACTATGGCTACACCTTC. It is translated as CSVVDAGIDYGYTF.

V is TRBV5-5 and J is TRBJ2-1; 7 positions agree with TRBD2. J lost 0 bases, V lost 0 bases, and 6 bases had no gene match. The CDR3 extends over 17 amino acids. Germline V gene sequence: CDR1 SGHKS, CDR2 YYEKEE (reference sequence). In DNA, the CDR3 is TGTGCCAGCAGCTTGGATGCGGGAGCGAGCTCCTACAATGAGCAGTTCTTC. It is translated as CASSLDAGASSYNEQFF.

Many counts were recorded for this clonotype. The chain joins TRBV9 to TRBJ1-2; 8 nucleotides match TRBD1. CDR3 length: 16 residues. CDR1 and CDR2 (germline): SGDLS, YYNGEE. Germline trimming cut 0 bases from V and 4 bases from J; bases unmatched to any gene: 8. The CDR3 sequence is CASSVGDRPTPYGYTF. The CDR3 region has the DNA TGTGCCAGCAGCGTAGGGGACAGGCCGACACCCTATGGCTACACCTTC.